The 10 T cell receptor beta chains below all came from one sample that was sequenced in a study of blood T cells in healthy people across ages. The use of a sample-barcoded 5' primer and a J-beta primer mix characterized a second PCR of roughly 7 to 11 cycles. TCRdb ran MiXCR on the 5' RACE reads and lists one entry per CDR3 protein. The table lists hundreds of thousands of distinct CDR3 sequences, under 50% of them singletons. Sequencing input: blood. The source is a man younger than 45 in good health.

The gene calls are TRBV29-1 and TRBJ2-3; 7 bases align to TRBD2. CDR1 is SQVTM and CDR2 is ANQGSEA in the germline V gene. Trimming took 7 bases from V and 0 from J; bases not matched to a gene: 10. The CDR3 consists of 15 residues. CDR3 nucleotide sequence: TGCAGCGCCCTCTCTCCAGCGGGGAGCACAGATACGCAGTATTTT. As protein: CSALSPAGSTDTQYF.

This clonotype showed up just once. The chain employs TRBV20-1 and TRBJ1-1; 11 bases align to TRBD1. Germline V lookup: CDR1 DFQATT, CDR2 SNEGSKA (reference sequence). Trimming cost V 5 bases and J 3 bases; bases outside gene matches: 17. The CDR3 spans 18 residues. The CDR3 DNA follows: TGCAGTGCTCGCCCCCTCGGACAGGGGGCCATAAGAGACACTGAAGCTTTCTTT. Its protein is CSARPLGQGAIRDTEAFF.

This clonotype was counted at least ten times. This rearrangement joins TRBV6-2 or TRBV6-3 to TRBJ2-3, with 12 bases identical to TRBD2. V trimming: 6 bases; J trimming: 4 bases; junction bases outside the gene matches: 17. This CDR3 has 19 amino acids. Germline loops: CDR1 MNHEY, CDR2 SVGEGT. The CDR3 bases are TGTGCCAGCAGCCCACTTACTGCATCTAGCGGGGGGGGCGCAGATACGCAGTATTTT. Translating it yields CASSPLTASSGGGADTQYF.

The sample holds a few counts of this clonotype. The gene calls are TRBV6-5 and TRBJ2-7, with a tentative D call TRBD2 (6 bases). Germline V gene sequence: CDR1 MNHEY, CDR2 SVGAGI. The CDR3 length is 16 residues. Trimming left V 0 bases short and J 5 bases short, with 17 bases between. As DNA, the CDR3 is TGTGCCAGCAGTTACTCGGCGGGAAAGGGTTCCCACGAGCAGTACTTC. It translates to CASSYSAGKGSHEQYF.

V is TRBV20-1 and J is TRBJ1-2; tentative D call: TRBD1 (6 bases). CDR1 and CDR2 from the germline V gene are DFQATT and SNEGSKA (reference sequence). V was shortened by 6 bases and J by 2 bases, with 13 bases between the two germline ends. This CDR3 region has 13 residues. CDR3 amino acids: CSAGEQGNYGYTF. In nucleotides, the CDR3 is TGCAGTGCGGGGGAGCAGGGGAACTATGGCTACACCTTC.

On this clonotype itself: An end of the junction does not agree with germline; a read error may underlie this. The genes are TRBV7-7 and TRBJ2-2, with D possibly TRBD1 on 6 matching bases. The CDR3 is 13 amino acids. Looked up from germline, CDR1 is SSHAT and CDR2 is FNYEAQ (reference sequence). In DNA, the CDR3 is TGTGCTAGCAGCTTAGATGCAGGGGAGGAGCTGTTTTTT. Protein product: CASSLDAGEELFF.

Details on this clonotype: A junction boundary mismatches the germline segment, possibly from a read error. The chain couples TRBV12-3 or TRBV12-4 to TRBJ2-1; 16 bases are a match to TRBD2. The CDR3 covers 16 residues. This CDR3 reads CAGSGGTSGGADEQFF. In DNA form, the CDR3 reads TGTGCCGGCAGTGGAGGGACTAGCGGGGGGGCCGATGAGCAGTTCTTC.

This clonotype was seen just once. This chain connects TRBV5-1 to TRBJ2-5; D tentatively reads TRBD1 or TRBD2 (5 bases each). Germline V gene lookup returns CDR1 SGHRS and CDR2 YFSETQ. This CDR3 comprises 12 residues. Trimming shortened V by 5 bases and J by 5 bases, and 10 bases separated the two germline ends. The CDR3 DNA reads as TGCGCCAGCAGGGGGGAATCGGAGACCCAGTACTTC. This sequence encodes CASRGESETQYF. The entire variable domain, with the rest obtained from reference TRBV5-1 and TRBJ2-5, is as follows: KAGVTQTPRYLIKTRGQQVTLSCSPISGHRSVSWYQQTPGQGLQFLFEYFSETQRNKGNFPGRFSGRQFSNSRSEMNVSTLELGDSALYLCASRGESETQYFGPGTRLLVL.

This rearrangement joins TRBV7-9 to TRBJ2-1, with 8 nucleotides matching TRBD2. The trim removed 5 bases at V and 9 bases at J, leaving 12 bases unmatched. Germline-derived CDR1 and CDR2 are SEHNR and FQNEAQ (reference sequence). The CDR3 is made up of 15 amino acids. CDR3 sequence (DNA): TGTGCCAGCAGCCCCATTTCCGGACTAGCCTCTGAGCAGTTCTTC. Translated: CASSPISGLASEQFF.

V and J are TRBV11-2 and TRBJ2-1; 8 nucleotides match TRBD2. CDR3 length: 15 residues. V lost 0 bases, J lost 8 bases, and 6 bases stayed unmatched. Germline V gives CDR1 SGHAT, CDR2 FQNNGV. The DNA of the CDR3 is TGTGCCAGCAGCTTAGATGCCGGACTAGCCTATGAGCAGTTCTTC. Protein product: CASSLDAGLAYEQFF.